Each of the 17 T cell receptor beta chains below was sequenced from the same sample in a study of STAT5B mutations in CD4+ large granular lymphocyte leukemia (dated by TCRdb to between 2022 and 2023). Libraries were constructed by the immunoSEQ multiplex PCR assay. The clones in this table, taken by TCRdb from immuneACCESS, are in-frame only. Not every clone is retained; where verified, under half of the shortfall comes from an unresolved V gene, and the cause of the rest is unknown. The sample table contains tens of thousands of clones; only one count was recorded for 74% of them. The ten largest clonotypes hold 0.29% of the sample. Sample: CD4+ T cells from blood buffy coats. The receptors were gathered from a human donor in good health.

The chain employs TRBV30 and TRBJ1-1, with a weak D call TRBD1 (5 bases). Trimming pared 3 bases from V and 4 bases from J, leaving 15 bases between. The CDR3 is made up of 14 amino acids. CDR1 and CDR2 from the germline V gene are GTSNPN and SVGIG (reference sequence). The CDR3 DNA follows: TGTGCCTGGAGCGGGACCCCTTGGGCCACTGAAGCTTTCTTT. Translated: CAWSGTPWATEAFF.

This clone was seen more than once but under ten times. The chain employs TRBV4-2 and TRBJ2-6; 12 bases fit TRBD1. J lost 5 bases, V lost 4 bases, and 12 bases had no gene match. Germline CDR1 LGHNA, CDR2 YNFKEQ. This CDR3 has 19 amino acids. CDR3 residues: CASSRGAGQGASRANVLTF. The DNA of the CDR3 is TGTGCCAGCAGCCGCGGCGCGGGACAGGGGGCTTCTAGGGCCAACGTCCTGACTTTC.

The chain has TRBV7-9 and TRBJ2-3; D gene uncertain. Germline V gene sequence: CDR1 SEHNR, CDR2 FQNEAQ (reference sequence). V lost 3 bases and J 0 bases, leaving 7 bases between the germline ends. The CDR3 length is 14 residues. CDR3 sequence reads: CASSLTLSTDTQYF. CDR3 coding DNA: TGTGCCAGCAGCTTGACCCTTAGCACAGATACGCAGTATTTT.

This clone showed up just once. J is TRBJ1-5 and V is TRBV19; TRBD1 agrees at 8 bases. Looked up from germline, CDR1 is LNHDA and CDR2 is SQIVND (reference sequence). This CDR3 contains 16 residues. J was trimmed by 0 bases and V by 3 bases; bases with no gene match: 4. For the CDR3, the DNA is TGTGCCAGTAGTATTCCACAGGGGGTTAGCAATCAGCCCCAGCATTTT. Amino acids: CASSIPQGVSNQPQHF.

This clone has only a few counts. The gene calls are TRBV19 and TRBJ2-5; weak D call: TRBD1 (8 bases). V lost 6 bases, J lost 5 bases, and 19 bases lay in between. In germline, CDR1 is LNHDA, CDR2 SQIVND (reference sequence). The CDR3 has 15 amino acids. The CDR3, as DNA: TGTGCCAGTAGGACAGGGGAGGCGGGAGCGGAGACCCAGTACTTC. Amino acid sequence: CASRTGEAGAETQYF.

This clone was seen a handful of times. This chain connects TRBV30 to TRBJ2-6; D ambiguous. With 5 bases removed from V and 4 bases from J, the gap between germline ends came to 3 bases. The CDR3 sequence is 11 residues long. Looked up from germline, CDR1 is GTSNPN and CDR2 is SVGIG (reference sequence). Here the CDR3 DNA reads TGTGCCTGGTCCGGGGCCAACGTCCTGACTTTC. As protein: CAWSGANVLTF. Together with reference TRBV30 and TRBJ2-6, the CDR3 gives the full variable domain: SQTIHQWPATLVQPVGSPLSLECTVEGTSNPNLYWYRQAAGRGLQLLFYSVGIGQISSEVPQNLSASRPQDRQFILSSKKLLLSDSGFYLCAWSGANVLTFGAGSRLTVL.

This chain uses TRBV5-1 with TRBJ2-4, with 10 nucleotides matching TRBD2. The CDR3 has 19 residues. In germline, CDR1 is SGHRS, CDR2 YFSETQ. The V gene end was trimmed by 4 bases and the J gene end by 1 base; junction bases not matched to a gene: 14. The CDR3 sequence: CASSNLFGDSGGAKNIQYF. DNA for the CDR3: TGCGCCAGCAGCAACCTGTTTGGGGATAGCGGGGGGGCCAAAAACATTCAGTACTTC.

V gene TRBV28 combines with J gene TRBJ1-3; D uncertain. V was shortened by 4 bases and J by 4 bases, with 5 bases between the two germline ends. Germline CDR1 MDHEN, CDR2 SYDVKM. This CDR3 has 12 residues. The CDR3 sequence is CASSWKGNTIYF. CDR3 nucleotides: TGTGCCAGCAGTTGGAAAGGAAACACCATATATTTT.

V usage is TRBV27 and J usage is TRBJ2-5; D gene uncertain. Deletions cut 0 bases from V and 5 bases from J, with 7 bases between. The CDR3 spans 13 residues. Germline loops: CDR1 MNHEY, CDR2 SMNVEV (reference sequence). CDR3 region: CASSLSVGETQYF. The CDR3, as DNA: TGTGCCAGCAGTTTATCGGTCGGGGAGACCCAGTACTTC.

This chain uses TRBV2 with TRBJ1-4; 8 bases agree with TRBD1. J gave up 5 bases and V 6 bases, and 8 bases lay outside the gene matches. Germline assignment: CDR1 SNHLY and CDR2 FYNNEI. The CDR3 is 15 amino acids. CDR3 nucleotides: TGTGCCAGCAGCGAACAGGGGGAGAAGAATGAAAAACTGTTTTTT. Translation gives CASSEQGEKNEKLFF.

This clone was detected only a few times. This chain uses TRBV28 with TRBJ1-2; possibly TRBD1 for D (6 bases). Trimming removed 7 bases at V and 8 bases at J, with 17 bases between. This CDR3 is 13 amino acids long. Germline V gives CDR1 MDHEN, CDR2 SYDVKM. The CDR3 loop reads CASNGGAARGYTF. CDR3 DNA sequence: TGTGCCAGCAATGGGGGCGCGGCGCGGGGCTACACCTTC.

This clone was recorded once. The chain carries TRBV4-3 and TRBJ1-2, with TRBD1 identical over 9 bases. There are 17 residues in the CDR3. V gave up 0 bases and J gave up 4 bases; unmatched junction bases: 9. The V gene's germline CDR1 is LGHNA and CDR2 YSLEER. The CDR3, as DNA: TGCGCCAGCAGCCAAGATAGGGGACAGGGTATTGTCTATGGCTACACCTTC. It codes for CASSQDRGQGIVYGYTF.

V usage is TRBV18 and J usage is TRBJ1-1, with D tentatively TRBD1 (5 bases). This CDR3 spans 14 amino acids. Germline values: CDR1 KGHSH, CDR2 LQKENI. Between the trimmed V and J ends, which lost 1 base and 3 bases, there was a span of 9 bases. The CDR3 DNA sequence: TGTGCCAGCTCACCACGCGGGGGGGACACTGAAGCTTTCTTT. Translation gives CASSPRGGDTEAFF.

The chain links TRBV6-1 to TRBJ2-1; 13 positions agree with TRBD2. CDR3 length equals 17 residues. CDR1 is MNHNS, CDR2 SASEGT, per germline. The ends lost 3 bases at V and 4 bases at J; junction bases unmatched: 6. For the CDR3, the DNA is TGTGCCAGCAGTGAGGCACTAGCGGGGGGGGGATACAATGAGCAGTTCTTC. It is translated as CASSEALAGGGYNEQFF.

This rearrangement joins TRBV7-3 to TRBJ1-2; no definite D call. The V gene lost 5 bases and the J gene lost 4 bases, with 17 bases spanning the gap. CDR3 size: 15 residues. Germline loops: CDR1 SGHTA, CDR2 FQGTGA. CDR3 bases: TGTGCCAGCAGCGCGACGCGGGATTCGGTCTATGGCTACACCTTC. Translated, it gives CASSATRDSVYGYTF.

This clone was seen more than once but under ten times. The CDR3 sequence is CASSFRGEAFF. The CDR3 region has the DNA TGTGCCAGCAGCTTTCGAGGTGAAGCTTTCTTT. This chain uses TRBV5-5 with TRBJ1-1; no clear D gene. The CDR3 is 11 residues long. The germline V gene encodes CDR1 SGHKS and CDR2 YYEKEE (reference sequence). Deletions cut 2 bases from V and 7 bases from J, with 6 bases between.

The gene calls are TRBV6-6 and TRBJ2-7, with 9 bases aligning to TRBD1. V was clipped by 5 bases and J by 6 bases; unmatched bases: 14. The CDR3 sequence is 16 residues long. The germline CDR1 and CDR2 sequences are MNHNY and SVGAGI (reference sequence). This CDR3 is CASSRPPGQGVPEQYF. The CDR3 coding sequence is TGTGCCAGCAGTAGACCACCGGGACAGGGAGTTCCCGAGCAGTACTTC.